The 28 T cell receptor beta chains presented below share a single source sample, sequenced in a study of T-cell reconstitution after alpha-beta-depleted transplantation in children. A library of TCRbeta sequences, prepared with unique molecular identifiers, was generated. MiXCR, applied by TCRdb to the PCR reads, yields one record per CDR3 protein. The sample holds approximately 50,000 distinct CDR3 sequences, under 6.5% seen once. The sample here was PBMCs, mostly from graft donor cells, taken 60 days after TCRalphabeta/CD19-depleted stem cell transplant. These receptors all stem from a female patient aged 2 to 10 who had a stem cell transplant for aplastic anemia, so the T cells may come from the graft donor.

This clonotype was picked up many times. The chain employs TRBV7-7 and TRBJ1-6; the D is unclear. The V gene lost 10 bases and the J gene lost 7 bases, with 20 bases spanning the gap. This CDR3 region has 15 residues. Looked up from germline, CDR1 is SSHAT and CDR2 is FNYEAQ (reference sequence). The CDR3 reads CATRKDPGENSPLHF. CDR3 DNA: TGTGCCACCAGGAAAGACCCCGGAGAGAATTCACCCCTCCACTTT.

The chain employs TRBV11-2 and TRBJ2-1; D is possibly TRBD1 (6 bases). V lost 0 bases and J lost 7, with 16 bases in between. This CDR3 contains 16 residues. CDR1 and CDR2 from the germline V gene are SGHAT and FQNNGV. The CDR3: CASSLDFQGIRNEQFF. The CDR3 nucleotides read TGTGCCAGCAGCTTAGATTTCCAGGGGATTAGGAATGAGCAGTTCTTC.

In this sample, this clonotype turned up many times. This rearrangement joins TRBV20-1 to TRBJ2-3, with 12 bases that match TRBD2. CDR3 length equals 16 residues. The germline CDR1 and CDR2 sequences are DFQATT and SNEGSKA (reference sequence). With V trimmed by 2 bases and J by 2 bases, 5 bases remained unmatched. This CDR3 reads CSARKASGRATDTQYF. The CDR3 nucleotides read TGCAGTGCTAGAAAGGCTAGCGGGAGGGCCACAGATACGCAGTATTTT.

This clonotype was recorded at least ten times. V gene TRBV7-8 combines with J gene TRBJ2-1; D unclear. Germline CDR1 SGHVS, CDR2 FQNEAQ. The V gene lost 5 bases and the J gene lost 0 bases, with 14 bases spanning the gap. This CDR3 contains 16 residues. The CDR3 DNA is TGTGCCAGCAGCCCCCAGGACCGCAGCTCCTACAATGAGCAGTTCTTC. This gives the protein CASSPQDRSSYNEQFF.

This clonotype has only a few counts. This chain links TRBV3-1 with TRBJ2-1; tentatively, D is TRBD2 (5 bases). V was cut by 1 base and J by 4 bases, with 11 bases left in between. This CDR3 is built from 15 residues. Germline V gives CDR1 LGHDT, CDR2 YNNKEL (reference sequence). The CDR3 is CASSQGASRYNEQFF. The CDR3 region has the DNA TGTGCCAGCAGCCAAGGTGCTAGCAGATACAATGAGCAGTTCTTC.

This clonotype was observed at least ten times. The CDR3 DNA follows: TGTGCCAGCAGCTCCCAGGGGTTGTCCTACGAGCAGTACTTC. It specifies CASSSQGLSYEQYF. The V and J genes are TRBV7-8 and TRBJ2-7, with a tentative D call TRBD1 (6 bases). The CDR3 totals 14 residues. V lost 4 bases to trimming and J lost 1 base, with 11 bases between them. Germline CDR1 is SGHVS and CDR2 is FQNEAQ.

V gene TRBV7-9 combines with J gene TRBJ1-5; D remains unclear. Germline loops: CDR1 SEHNR, CDR2 FQNEAQ (reference sequence). The ends were cut back, 5 bases at V and 8 bases at J, with 16 bases in the middle. The length of the CDR3 is 14 residues. This CDR3 is CASSQDRNLKPQHF. CDR3 DNA: TGTGCCAGCAGCCAAGACCGAAACCTTAAGCCCCAGCATTTT.

This clonotype was seen many times. The genes are TRBV30 and TRBJ1-1; D remains unclear. Germline V lookup: CDR1 GTSNPN, CDR2 SVGIG (reference sequence). The CDR3 has 14 residues. Trimming shortened V by 0 bases and J by 5 bases, and 13 bases separated the two germline ends. CDR3 DNA sequence: TGTGCCTGGAGTGTACCAGGTTTTGGGACTGAAGCTTTCTTT. This translates into CAWSVPGFGTEAFF.

This clonotype has ten or more counts. This chain connects TRBV29-1 to TRBJ1-1; tentative D call: TRBD1 (5 bases). CDR1 SQVTM and CDR2 ANQGSEA come from the germline V gene. CDR3 size: 13 residues. The V gene lost 5 bases and the J gene lost 3 bases, with 13 bases spanning the gap. DNA for the CDR3: TGCAGCGTTTCAGACAGCCAGGACACTGAAGCTTTCTTT. As protein: CSVSDSQDTEAFF.

This clonotype was seen only a few times. The chain uses TRBV20-1 and TRBJ2-1; no reliable D call. V dropped 3 bases and J dropped 8 bases, with 14 bases sitting between them. Germline V CDR1 and CDR2: DFQATT, SNEGSKA (reference sequence). The CDR3 is 13 amino acids. The CDR3 nucleotides are TGCAGTGCTAGTTTTGCGAATCGCGATGAGCAGTTCTTC. This sequence encodes CSASFANRDEQFF.

This clonotype was recorded at least ten times. The J gene is TRBJ1-1, the V gene TRBV7-6; D gene uncertain. Germline V lookup: CDR1 SGHVS, CDR2 FNYEAQ. The V gene lost 6 bases and the J gene lost 4 bases, with 12 bases spanning the gap. The CDR3 contains 13 residues. CDR3 loop: CASSPYGPTEAFF. DNA for the CDR3: TGTGCCAGCAGTCCTTATGGGCCCACTGAAGCTTTCTTT. The whole variable domain, remainder taken from reference TRBV7-6 and TRBJ1-1, is GAGVSQSPRYKVTKRGQDVALRCDPISGHVSLYWYRQALGQGPEFLTYFNYEAQQDKSGLPNDRFSAERPEGSISTLTIQRTEQRDSAMYRCASSPYGPTEAFFGQGTRLTVV.

This clonotype was counted ten times or more. The chain uses TRBV6-2 or TRBV6-3 and TRBJ2-1, with unresolved D. Germline V gene data show CDR1 as MNHEY and CDR2 as SVGEGT. The CDR3 totals 15 residues. V was trimmed by 6 bases and J by 9 bases, leaving 21 bases between them. The CDR3 here is CASRYNPTGLSEQFF. The DNA for the CDR3 is TGTGCCAGCAGATACAACCCAACCGGCTTAAGTGAGCAGTTCTTC.

This chain uses TRBV5-1 with TRBJ2-2; TRBD1 matches 8 bases. V trimming: 4 bases; J trimming: 0 bases; junction bases outside the gene matches: 2. This CDR3 has 15 residues. Germline V gene data show CDR1 as SGHRS and CDR2 as YFSETQ. CDR3 DNA sequence: TGCGCCAGCAGCCCGACAGGGGCGAACACCGGGGAGCTGTTTTTT. The encoded protein is CASSPTGANTGELFF.

Many counts were recorded for this clonotype. This chain joins TRBV5-1 and TRBJ1-1; perhaps TRBD1 as D (5 bases). Germline assignment: CDR1 SGHRS and CDR2 YFSETQ. The CDR3 covers 14 residues. The germline V and J ends were trimmed by 4 bases and 1 base, with 11 bases remaining between them. The CDR3 DNA is TGCGCCAGCAGCCCGCAGGGAGCGAACACTGAAGCTTTCTTT. Translation: CASSPQGANTEAFF.

This clonotype was counted many times. The CDR3 protein is CASSQDRTNYEQYF. In DNA, the CDR3 is TGCGCCAGCAGCCAAGATCGGACAAACTACGAGCAGTACTTC. The chain links TRBV4-1 to TRBJ2-7, with D possibly matching TRBD1 (5 bases). There are 14 residues in the CDR3. Trimming stripped 0 bases from V and 3 bases from J, with 9 bases between. The germline V gene encodes CDR1 MGHRA and CDR2 YSYEKL.

The V call is TRBV5-6, the J call TRBJ2-6, with a possible D match to TRBD2 (5 bases). The germline gives CDR1 SGHDT, CDR2 YYEEEE. This CDR3 is 17 amino acids long. V lost 3 bases to trimming and J lost 1 base, with 14 bases between them. CDR3 sequence (DNA): TGTGCCAGCAGCTCACGAAATCGAGGGTCTGGGGCCAACGTCCTGACTTTC. Its protein product is CASSSRNRGSGANVLTF.

This clonotype came up a few times. J is TRBJ2-7 and V is TRBV11-2, with 8 bases identical to TRBD1. The V gene's germline CDR1 is SGHAT and CDR2 FQNNGV. J gave up 0 bases and V 6 bases, and 7 bases lay outside the gene matches. The CDR3 contains 15 residues. CDR3 residues: CASSAGQGSSYEQYF. DNA for the CDR3: TGTGCCAGCAGTGCCGGACAGGGTAGCTCCTACGAGCAGTACTTC.

This clonotype was picked up many times. The J gene is TRBJ2-7, the V gene TRBV12-3 or TRBV12-4; 7 nucleotides align to TRBD2. CDR3 length equals 15 residues. Trimming at V came to 5 bases and at J to 5 bases, leaving 12 bases not matched to a gene. The CDR3 is CASSAGEGLPHEQYF. CDR3 DNA: TGTGCCAGCAGTGCGGGAGAGGGCCTGCCCCACGAGCAGTACTTC.

This clonotype was seen more than once but under ten times. J is TRBJ1-4 and V is TRBV18, with 7 bases fitting TRBD1. CDR3 length equals 15 residues. V lost 3 bases, J lost 3 bases, and 4 bases stayed unmatched. Germline CDR1 and CDR2: KGHSH and LQKENI. The CDR3 DNA sequence: TGTGCCAGCTCACCTGGGACAGCCCCTAATGAAAAACTGTTTTTT. As protein: CASSPGTAPNEKLFF.

In its sample, this clonotype was seen many times. The chain employs TRBV5-5 and TRBJ2-3; D unresolved. The CDR3 contains 14 residues. V shed 0 bases and J shed 2 bases, with 7 bases lying between them. Germline V gene lookup returns CDR1 SGHKS and CDR2 YYEKEE (reference sequence). The CDR3 protein is CASSLATITDTQYF. The CDR3 region has the DNA TGTGCCAGCAGCTTGGCAACAATCACAGATACGCAGTATTTT.

This chain links TRBV19 with TRBJ1-5; TRBD1 matches at 7 bases. The CDR3 runs to 13 residues. Germline trimming cut 7 bases from V and 5 bases from J; bases unmatched to any gene: 5. Germline V gene lookup returns CDR1 LNHDA and CDR2 SQIVND (reference sequence). The CDR3 region has the DNA TGTGCCAGTAATAACCAGGGGGATCAGCCCCAGCATTTT. Translating it yields CASNNQGDQPQHF.

This clonotype was detected many times. V is TRBV20-1 and J is TRBJ2-1; 10 bases line up with TRBD2. The CDR3 consists of 17 residues. Germline trimming cut 8 bases from V and 8 bases from J; bases unmatched to any gene: 21. Germline-derived CDR1 and CDR2 are DFQATT and SNEGSKA (reference sequence). In nucleotides, the CDR3 is TGCAGTTCCTCCCGTTTAGAGCGGGGGGGGTGGGAGTATGAGCAGTTCTTC. Translated, it gives CSSSRLERGGWEYEQFF.

This clonotype was seen only once. Given a much more abundant clone one base away, this may be a read error. The chain combines TRBV9 with TRBJ2-7; D unclear. V was pared by 0 bases and J by 0 bases, with 10 bases between. Germline V gene data show CDR1 as SGDLS and CDR2 as YYNGEE. The CDR3 consists of 15 residues. This CDR3 is CASSVDPFGSYEQYF. The CDR3 bases are TGTGCCAGCAGCGTAGACCCCTTCGGCTCCTACGAGCAGTACTTC.

This clonotype was counted at least ten times. The V gene is TRBV29-1, the J gene TRBJ1-2; D remains ambiguous. There are 14 residues in the CDR3. Trimming removed 5 bases at V and 4 bases at J, with 17 bases between. CDR1 and CDR2 (germline): SQVTM, ANQGSEA. The CDR3 nucleotides are TGCAGCGTTCTTTCCTTTGCGTCTACCTATGGCTACACCTTC. This codes for CSVLSFASTYGYTF. The complete variable domain, with remaining parts taken from reference TRBV29-1 and TRBJ1-2, reads SAVISQKPSRDICQRGTSLTIQCQVDSQVTMMFWYRQQPGQSLTLIATANQGSEATYESGFVIDKFPISRPNLTFSTLTVSNMSPEDSSIYLCSVLSFASTYGYTFGSGTRLTVV.

This clonotype was recorded many times. One junction end disagrees with the germline gene, perhaps due to a read error. The chain recombines TRBV9 with TRBJ2-6; tentatively, D is TRBD1 or TRBD2 (5 bases each). CDR1 is SGDLS and CDR2 is YYNGEE in the germline V gene. The CDR3 spans 15 residues. DNA of the CDR3: TGTGCCAGCAGCGTGAGGGGATCTGGGACCAACGTCCTGACTTTC. Amino acid sequence: CASSVRGSGTNVLTF. The entire variable domain, with the rest obtained from reference TRBV9 and TRBJ2-6, is as follows: DSGVTQTPKHLITATGQRVTLRCSPRSGDLSVYWYQQSLDQGLQFLIQYYNGEERAKGNILERFSAQQFPDLHSELNLSSLELGDSALYFCASSVRGSGTNVLTFGAGSRLTVL.

This clonotype was seen a few times. The chain has TRBV4-1 and TRBJ1-6, with D perhaps matching TRBD1 (5 bases). V was pared by 0 bases and J by 10 bases, with 16 bases between. This CDR3 is 16 amino acids long. The germline V gene encodes CDR1 MGHRA and CDR2 YSYEKL. The CDR3 DNA follows: TGCGCCAGCAGCCAAGATGGTGCGGGGCCACGGTCACCCCTCCACTTT. Its protein product is CASSQDGAGPRSPLHF.

This clonotype was seen ten or more times. CDR3 sequence: CASSSDSYNSPLHF. CDR3 DNA: TGTGCCAGCTCTTCGGACAGTTATAATTCACCCCTCCACTTT. The chain links TRBV18 to TRBJ1-6, with a tentative D call TRBD1 (6 bases). The CDR3 length is 14 residues. V gave up 6 bases and J gave up 4 bases, with 10 bases separating them. CDR1 is KGHSH, CDR2 LQKENI, per germline.

This clonotype was observed many times. The chain's CDR3 is CSARVQTGYNSPLHF. DNA for the CDR3: TGCAGTGCTAGGGTCCAGACAGGTTATAATTCACCCCTCCACTTT. V gene TRBV20-1 combines with J gene TRBJ1-6; possibly TRBD1 for D (6 bases). The CDR3 contains 15 residues. The ends were cut back, 3 bases at V and 4 bases at J, with 13 bases in the middle. Germline CDR1 and CDR2: DFQATT and SNEGSKA (reference sequence).